This entry lists 30 T cell receptor beta chains sequenced from one sample in a study of T-cell memory formation after mild COVID-19. Each CDR3 protein is one row after TCRdb ran MiXCR on the 5' RACE reads. In the table there are about 49,000 distinct CDR3 sequences, 25% to 35% of which are singletons. Sequences were obtained from PBMCs or a T cell subset sorted from them (not recorded which). These receptors were collected from a man between 18 and 35 years old who had mild COVID-19 (a few samples of this study predate the infection). Cell type and time point are not known.

This rearrangement joins TRBV5-1 to TRBJ2-1; 7 bases map to TRBD1. CDR1 and CDR2 from the germline V gene are SGHRS and YFSETQ. There are 14 residues in the CDR3. Losses at the gene ends were 0 bases for V and 8 bases for J; bases not matched to a gene: 5. This CDR3 reads CASSLEGAPDEQFF. The CDR3 DNA follows: TGCGCCAGCAGCTTGGAGGGGGCCCCCGATGAGCAGTTCTTC.

This clonotype was seen more than once but under ten times. The chain uses TRBV5-6 and TRBJ2-5; 8 nucleotides agree with TRBD2. This CDR3 has 16 amino acids. Trimming at V came to 3 bases and at J to 0 bases, leaving 7 bases not matched to a gene. The germline CDR1 and CDR2 sequences are SGHDT and YYEEEE. The CDR3 coding sequence is TGTGCCAGCAGCTCCGCACTAGCGGAGAACCAAGAGACCCAGTACTTC. The encoded protein is CASSSALAENQETQYF.

This CDR3 is CASSLVPTAPLHF. CDR3 nucleotides: TGTGCCAGCAGCTTAGTCCCCACCGCACCCCTCCACTTT. This chain connects TRBV7-8 to TRBJ1-6; D not resolved. CDR3 length equals 13 residues. The V and J ends lost 1 base and 11 bases respectively, with 9 bases between them. Germline values: CDR1 SGHVS, CDR2 FQNEAQ.

The chain has TRBV7-8 and TRBJ2-1; the D is unclear. Trimming took off 0 bases at V and 3 bases at J, with 6 bases between the two ends. CDR3 length: 14 amino acids. Germline V gene lookup returns CDR1 SGHVS and CDR2 FQNEAQ. CDR3 bases: TGTGCCAGCAGCTTAGCGGGGTTCTACAATGAGCAGTTCTTC. Amino acids: CASSLAGFYNEQFF.

This clonotype was observed a handful of times. The chain is built from TRBV7-6 and TRBJ2-3, with 9 bases fitting TRBD1. From germline, CDR1 is SGHVS and CDR2 FNYEAQ. CDR3 size: 14 residues. V lost 7 bases, J lost 2 bases, and 4 bases stayed unmatched. CDR3: CASTGDRVTDTQYF. Written as DNA, the CDR3 is TGTGCCAGCACCGGGGACAGGGTCACAGATACGCAGTATTTT.

The chain links TRBV6-5 to TRBJ2-7, with D possibly being TRBD1 (6 bases). This CDR3 region has 13 residues. Trimming removed 6 bases at V and 5 bases at J, with 14 bases between. The germline gives CDR1 MNHEY, CDR2 SVGAGI. Here the CDR3 reads CASRPYRAHEQYF. In nucleotides, the CDR3 is TGTGCCAGCAGGCCATACAGGGCCCACGAGCAGTACTTC.

CDR3 protein: CASSPWPIWELFF. The CDR3 nucleotides read TGTGCCAGTAGCCCTTGGCCGATCTGGGAGCTGTTTTTT. The chain uses TRBV19 and TRBJ2-2; D uncertain. V was cut by 6 bases and J by 9 bases, with 14 bases left in between. Germline CDR1 reads LNHDA; CDR2 reads SQIVND (reference sequence). CDR3 size: 13 residues. Filled out from reference TRBV19 and TRBJ2-2, the complete variable domain reads DGGITQSPKYLFRKEGQNVTLSCEQNLNHDAMYWYRQDPGQGLRLIYYSQIVNDFQKGDIAEGYSVSREKKESFPLTVTSAQKNPTAFYLCASSPWPIWELFFGEGSRLTVL.

There are many counts of this clonotype. The rearrangement links TRBV6-6 to TRBJ2-3; D unclear. This CDR3 is built from 14 residues. In germline, CDR1 is MNHNY, CDR2 SVGAGI (reference sequence). V shed 0 bases and J shed 0 bases, with 4 bases lying between them. CDR3 sequence reads: CASSYSWSTDTQYF. Written as DNA, the CDR3 is TGTGCCAGCAGTTACTCATGGAGCACAGATACGCAGTATTTT.

The chain recombines TRBV10-3 with TRBJ2-3, with D possibly matching TRBD2 (5 bases). Trimming removed 2 bases from V and 1 base from J, with 10 bases in between. The germline gives CDR1 ENHRY, CDR2 SYGVKD. The CDR3 totals 15 residues. CDR3 region: CAISEVGSGTDTQYF. The CDR3 DNA reads as TGTGCCATCAGTGAGGTGGGGAGCGGCACAGATACGCAGTATTTT.

The CDR3 DNA sequence: TGCAGTGCTAGTGAGACCTCAGGTTGGGGCTATGGCTACACCTTC. Protein product: CSASETSGWGYGYTF. The chain combines TRBV20-1 with TRBJ1-2, with D unresolved. The germline V gene has CDR1 DFQATT and CDR2 SNEGSKA (reference sequence). With 3 bases removed from V and 4 bases from J, the gap between germline ends came to 18 bases. This CDR3 has 15 residues.

V gene TRBV4-3 combines with J gene TRBJ2-7, with D possibly being TRBD1 or TRBD2 (6 bases each). Germline CDR1 and CDR2: LGHNA and YSLEER. The CDR3 has 16 residues. Trimming stripped 1 base from V and 4 bases from J, with 17 bases between. For the CDR3, the DNA is TGCGCCAGCAGCCAAGGAAGGACGCAGGGGAGGTACGAGCAGTACTTC. As protein: CASSQGRTQGRYEQYF.

The rearrangement links TRBV9 to TRBJ1-4; 8 bases line up with TRBD1. Germline V lookup: CDR1 SGDLS, CDR2 YYNGEE. J gave up 3 bases and V 3 bases, and 10 bases lay outside the gene matches. CDR3 length equals 17 residues. The CDR3: CASSEGSGQGANEKLFF. CDR3 coding DNA: TGTGCCAGCAGCGAGGGAAGCGGACAGGGCGCTAATGAAAAACTGTTTTTT.

This clonotype was detected only a few times. The chain joins TRBV28 to TRBJ1-2, with 7 bases aligning to TRBD1. Trimming at V came to 2 bases and at J to 7 bases, leaving 7 bases not matched to a gene. Germline CDR1 reads MDHEN; CDR2 reads SYDVKM. The length of the CDR3 is 14 residues. The CDR3 reads CASSLRRTGGGYTF. DNA for the CDR3: TGTGCCAGCAGTTTACGGAGGACAGGCGGTGGCTACACCTTC.

V is TRBV5-1 and J is TRBJ2-5; D is perhaps TRBD2 (6 bases). The length of the CDR3 is 13 residues. CDR1 SGHRS and CDR2 YFSETQ come from the germline V gene. V shed 7 bases and J shed 6 bases, with 16 bases lying between them. Written as DNA, the CDR3 is TGCGCCAGCTCCCTCTACGGGGGTCAGACCCAGTACTTC. It encodes CASSLYGGQTQYF.

The sample holds a few counts of this clonotype. The chain joins TRBV27 to TRBJ2-5, with unresolved D. Germline V CDR1 and CDR2: MNHEY, SMNVEV (reference sequence). V lost 4 bases, J lost 1 base, and 13 bases lay in between. The CDR3 covers 15 residues. CDR3 nucleotide sequence: TGTGCCAGCAGTTCCCCCGACTGGGGCCAAGAGACCCAGTACTTC. Translated, it gives CASSSPDWGQETQYF.

The table lists this clonotype with a few counts. The chain couples TRBV4-1 to TRBJ2-7; D possibly corresponds to TRBD2 (6 bases). The CDR3 is 15 residues long. V lost 1 base, J lost 4 bases, and 14 bases lay in between. From germline, CDR1 is MGHRA and CDR2 YSYEKL. The CDR3 region has the DNA TGCGCCAGCAGCCAAGTCCTCGGGGGAAGTTACGAGCAGTACGTC. This sequence encodes CASSQVLGGSYEQYV.

This clonotype was seen a handful of times. At one end the junction does not follow the germline gene, possibly because of a read error. The chain couples TRBV12-3 or TRBV12-4 to TRBJ2-7; perhaps D is TRBD1 or TRBD2 (5 bases each). The CDR3 totals 13 residues. The CDR3 nucleotides are TGTGCCAGCAGTCCGGGACCCACCTATGAGCAGTACTTC. Its protein product is CASSPGPTYEQYF.

This clonotype was counted once. The V gene is TRBV20-1, the J gene TRBJ2-7; tentative D call: TRBD1 (6 bases). The germline V gene has CDR1 DFQATT and CDR2 SNEGSKA (reference sequence). The CDR3 length is 11 residues. CDR3 residues: CSGQISYEQYF. DNA for the CDR3: TGCAGCGGACAGATTTCCTACGAGCAGTACTTC.

This clonotype was counted between two and nine times. The gene calls are TRBV11-2 and TRBJ2-3, with 7 bases that match TRBD2. Per germline, CDR1 SGHAT and CDR2 FQNNGV. The CDR3 loop spans 15 amino acids. V shed 4 bases and J 2 bases; nucleotides not matched to a gene: 6. CDR3 DNA: TGTGCCAGCAGCTGGGGACTACCGAACACAGATACGCAGTATTTT. Translated: CASSWGLPNTDTQYF. Based on the CDR3 plus reference TRBV11-2 and TRBJ2-3, the full variable domain is EAGVAQSPRYKIIEKRQSVAFWCNPISGHATLYWYQQILGQGPKLLIQFQNNGVVDDSQLPKDRFSAERLKGVDSTLKIQPAKLEDSAVYLCASSWGLPNTDTQYFGPGTRLTVL.

This chain connects TRBV20-1 to TRBJ2-7; tentative D call: TRBD2 (7 bases). Germline CDR1 DFQATT, CDR2 SNEGSKA (reference sequence). The length of the CDR3 is 14 residues. Trimming left V 6 bases short and J 3 bases short, with 18 bases between. In nucleotides, the CDR3 is TGCAGTGCCCGGGGGCTAGCGGACCTCTACGAGCAGTACTTC. This codes for CSARGLADLYEQYF.

V and J are TRBV13 and TRBJ1-3; D not resolved. Trimming cost V 5 bases and J 0 bases, with 14 bases left between them. The V gene's germline CDR1 is PRHDT and CDR2 FYEKMQ (reference sequence). The CDR3 is 16 residues long. Here the CDR3 DNA reads TGTGCCAGCAGCCTCATGCCAGTGAGCTCTGGAAACACCATATATTTT. This gives the protein CASSLMPVSSGNTIYF.

The chain links TRBV7-9 to TRBJ1-2, with a possible D match to TRBD1 (5 bases). The CDR3 spans 13 residues. Germline-derived CDR1 and CDR2 are SEHNR and FQNEAQ (reference sequence). V was shortened by 5 bases and J by 8 bases, with 15 bases between the two germline ends. CDR3 amino acids: CASSPPVRDGYTF. In DNA form, the CDR3 reads TGTGCCAGCAGCCCTCCGGTAAGGGACGGCTACACCTTC. The full variable domain, its missing parts supplied by reference TRBV7-9 and TRBJ1-2, is DTGVSQNPRHKITKRGQNVTFRCDPISEHNRLYWYRQTLGQGPEFLTYFQNEAQLEKSRLLSDRFSAERPKGSFSTLEIQRTEQGDSAMYLCASSPPVRDGYTFGSGTRLTVV.

This clonotype came up a few times. The rearrangement joins TRBV6-2 or TRBV6-3 to TRBJ2-1; the match to TRBD2 covers 7 bases. V shed 5 bases, J shed 0 bases, and the junction held 1 base outside the gene matches. This CDR3 comprises 14 residues. Germline loops: CDR1 MNHEY, CDR2 SVGEGT. CDR3 amino acids: CASSRDYSYNEQFF. As DNA, the CDR3 is TGTGCCAGCAGTAGGGACTACTCCTACAATGAGCAGTTCTTC.

The chain couples TRBV9 to TRBJ2-3; no clear D gene. Trimming removed 0 bases from V and 0 bases from J, with 11 bases in between. In germline, CDR1 is SGDLS, CDR2 YYNGEE. This CDR3 has 16 amino acids. Here the CDR3 reads CASSVVGNPSTDTQYF. DNA of the CDR3: TGTGCCAGCAGCGTAGTGGGTAATCCTAGCACAGATACGCAGTATTTT.

This clonotype was seen ten or more times. The chain combines TRBV20-1 with TRBJ2-7; D not certain. CDR1 and CDR2 (germline): DFQATT, SNEGSKA (reference sequence). This CDR3 contains 14 residues. Trimming stripped 0 bases from V and 0 bases from J, with 9 bases between. The CDR3 loop is CSARDPPSSYEQYV. The CDR3 DNA is TGCAGTGCTAGAGATCCCCCTAGCTCCTACGAGCAGTACGTC.

This clonotype was observed a handful of times. The rearrangement uses TRBV5-1 and TRBJ1-1; 10 bases fit TRBD1. This CDR3 comprises 15 residues. CDR1 SGHRS and CDR2 YFSETQ come from the germline V gene. V lost 0 bases and J lost 4; bases outside the gene matches: 3. CDR3 in amino acids: CASSLERTGGTEAFF. The CDR3 DNA is TGCGCCAGCAGCTTGGAGAGGACAGGGGGCACTGAAGCTTTCTTT. Supplemented by reference TRBV5-1 and TRBJ1-1, the full variable domain reads KAGVTQTPRYLIKTRGQQVTLSCSPISGHRSVSWYQQTPGQGLQFLFEYFSETQRNKGNFPGRFSGRQFSNSRSEMNVSTLELGDSALYLCASSLERTGGTEAFFGQGTRLTVV.

This clonotype was seen a handful of times. V is TRBV7-9 and J is TRBJ2-7; D not certain. Germline V gives CDR1 SEHNR, CDR2 FQNEAQ (reference sequence). This CDR3 is built from 12 residues. CDR3 DNA sequence: TGTGCCAGCAGGTTAGGACCCTCGGAGCAGTACGTC. Encoded protein: CASRLGPSEQYV.

This rearrangement joins TRBV7-9 to TRBJ2-7; D is unresolved. The CDR3 is 13 residues long. Germline V gene sequence: CDR1 SEHNR, CDR2 FQNEAQ (reference sequence). V was shortened by 4 bases and J by 8 bases, with 15 bases between the two germline ends. CDR3 DNA sequence: TGTGCCAGCAGCTCCGCCGGCCCGGAGAAGCAGTACGTC. Protein: CASSSAGPEKQYV.

The count of this clonotype is one. The gene calls are TRBV12-3 or TRBV12-4 and TRBJ2-5; 10 nucleotides align to TRBD1. The CDR3 covers 16 residues. J gave up 3 bases and V 5 bases, and 9 bases lay outside the gene matches. For the CDR3, the DNA is TGTGCCAGCAGTGACGAGGGACAGGGGAAAGAAGAGACCCAGTACTTC. Translating gives CASSDEGQGKEETQYF.

This clonotype was recorded a few times. The chain joins TRBV20-1 to TRBJ2-4; TRBD2 aligns across 8 bases. Germline CDR1 is DFQATT and CDR2 is SNEGSKA (reference sequence). The CDR3 runs 14 residues. With 1 base clipped from V and 4 bases from J, the junction kept 3 bases outside the gene matches. CDR3 protein: CSARGLAPKNIQYF. CDR3 coding DNA: TGCAGTGCTAGAGGACTAGCGCCGAAAAACATTCAGTACTTC.